This is a list of T cell receptor beta chains from one sample in a study of T cell clones after liver transplantation. Assay used: immunoSEQ multiplex PCR; TCRdb lists only in-frame clones, some missing. This sample yields around 76,000 clones, of which 75% to 85% are seen a single time; 0.79% belongs to the top ten. Sequencing was performed on CD4+ T cells from blood, taken 12 months after liver transplant. All receptors derive from a human patient who received a liver transplant. The graft donor may have given rise to some T cells. Both conserved end residues are part of each CDR3. D genes are given only for firm matches. Clone size is stated in some rows and not others, as once, few, many or a class when expanded.

TGTGCCAGCAGCTACGGGCTTGGCTACACCTTC,CASSYGLGYTF,.,many,TRBV7-2,TRBJ1-2,11
TGTGCCAGCAGCCGGACCGATACAGGGGCGAGGGAGCAGTACTTC,CASSRTDTGAREQYF,TRBD1,few,TRBV5-6,TRBJ2-7,15
TGTGCCAGCAGCTCCGGGACAGGGAACTATGGCTACACCTTC,CASSSGTGNYGYTF,TRBD1,.,TRBV7-8,TRBJ1-2,14
TGTGCCAGCGGGTTTACAGGGGACACTGAAGCTTTCTTT,CASGFTGDTEAFF,TRBD1,.,TRBV9,TRBJ1-1,13
TGTGCCAGCACTTGGGGCGGAGTCTCTGGGGCCAACGTCCTGACTTTC,CASTWGGVSGANVLTF,.,.,TRBV2,TRBJ2-6,16
TGTGCCAGCAGCCCCAGGTGGTCCGAGCAGTACTTC,CASSPRWSEQYF,.,.,TRBV7-9,TRBJ2-7,12
TGTGCCAGCAGTAGGGTAAGCCCAGGTAACACTGAAGCTTTCTTT,CASSRVSPGNTEAFF,.,.,TRBV9,TRBJ1-1,15
TGTGCCAGCAGTTTTGGGGTCAGGAATATGAGGAGCAATCAGCCCCAGCATTTT,CASSFGVRNMRSNQPQHF,.,.,TRBV28,TRBJ1-5,18
TGCGCCAGCAGCCTTACAGCTACCACAGATACGCAGTATTTT,CASSLTATTDTQYF,.,few,TRBV5-1,TRBJ2-3,14
TGCGCCAGCAGCTTGCCCCCGCAGGGTGAAGCTTTCTTT,CASSLPPQGEAFF,.,once,TRBV5-1,TRBJ1-1,13
TGTGCCAGCAGCGAGGGCCCAGGGACTGAAGCTTTCTTT,CASSEGPGTEAFF,.,once,TRBV2,TRBJ1-1,13
TGTGCCAGCAGTTACTCGATGGTTTCCGTGGGAGATACGCAGTATTTT,CASSYSMVSVGDTQYF,.,.,TRBV6-5,TRBJ2-3,16
TGCGCCAGCAGCCAACCTCCCGGGCACCAGAGCTCCTACAATGAGCAGTTCTTC,CASSQPPGHQSSYNEQFF,.,.,TRBV4-3,TRBJ2-1,18
TGTGCCAGTAGTATAGGAGGGGTCTCGGGTGAGCAGTTCTTC,CASSIGGVSGEQFF,.,.,TRBV19,TRBJ2-1,14
TGCGCCAGCAGCCGGGGACTACTCGGCAATGAGCAGTTCTTC,CASSRGLLGNEQFF,TRBD2,once,TRBV4-1,TRBJ2-1,14
TGTGCCAGCAGGCTGAGAAATTGGGGGGATGAGCAGTTCTTC,CASRLRNWGDEQFF,.,once,TRBV6-5,TRBJ2-1,14
TGCGCCACCCATCTGACCTTGGAAGACGACATTCAGTACTTC,CATHLTLEDDIQYF,.,.,TRBV10-2,TRBJ2-4,14
TGTGCCAGCAGCCCGAGCCGGACAGGGGCGGGTGGCTACACCTTC,CASSPSRTGAGGYTF,TRBD1,.,TRBV11-2,TRBJ1-2,15
TGTGCCAGCAGCTTGGCAGGGAGACTTACCTACCAAGAGACCCAGTACTTC,CASSLAGRLTYQETQYF,.,.,TRBV5-6,TRBJ2-5,17
TGTGCCAGCCGCGGATTGACAGGGGGGGGTGAAAAACTGTTTTTT,CASRGLTGGGEKLFF,TRBD1,.,TRBV6-6,TRBJ1-4,15
TGTGCCAGCAGCCCCAGGCAGGGGAGCAATCAGCCCCAGCATTTT,CASSPRQGSNQPQHF,.,.,TRBV6-6,TRBJ1-5,15
TGTGCCAGCTCACCTAGGACAGCTAACACCGGGGAGCTGTTTTTT,CASSPRTANTGELFF,.,.,TRBV18,TRBJ2-2,15
TGTGCCACCAGCAACTTCCAAGAGACCCAGTACTTC,CATSNFQETQYF,.,.,TRBV15,TRBJ2-5,12
TGCGCCAGCAGCTTGGACCAAGAGACCCAGTACTTC,CASSLDQETQYF,.,.,TRBV5-1,TRBJ2-5,12
TGTGCCACCAGCAGAGATGAACAGCCCCAGCATTTT,CATSRDEQPQHF,.,.,TRBV15,TRBJ1-5,12
TGTGCCAGCAGTCCGGGACAGGCATTGAACACTGAAGCTTTCTTT,CASSPGQALNTEAFF,TRBD1,.,TRBV28,TRBJ1-1,15
TGTGCCTGGAAAAGAGCGGGACTTATCTACAATGAGCAGTTCTTC,CAWKRAGLIYNEQFF,TRBD2,.,TRBV30,TRBJ2-1,15
TGTGCCAGCAGCCCTAGCGGGACTACCTACGAGCAGTACTTC,CASSPSGTTYEQYF,TRBD2,.,TRBV9,TRBJ2-7,14
TGTGCCAGCAGCTTAAAAGCGGGGGGCAACATTCAGTACTTC,CASSLKAGGNIQYF,TRBD2,.,TRBV7-8,TRBJ2-4,14
TGCAGCGTTGAGGTACCCCGCGGGAGGGGATACGAGCAGTACTTC,CSVEVPRGRGYEQYF,TRBD2,.,TRBV29-1,TRBJ2-7,15
TGTGCCAGCAGTTCCCTGGGGACAGGGAGCTCCTACGAGCAGTACTTC,CASSSLGTGSSYEQYF,TRBD1,.,TRBV6-6,TRBJ2-7,16
TGTGCCAGCAGTCCGATCCGGGACAGGGGGCGGACCGGGGAGCTGTTTTTT,CASSPIRDRGRTGELFF,TRBD1,.,TRBV27,TRBJ2-2,17
TGCAGTGCAGACACTAATGAAAAACTGTTTTTT,CSADTNEKLFF,.,.,TRBV20-1,TRBJ1-4,11
TGCGCCAGCAGCTTGAAGCGGGGGACCTACGAGCAGTACTTC,CASSLKRGTYEQYF,TRBD2,.,TRBV5-1,TRBJ2-7,14
TGTGCCAGCAGCCAAGGGGTGGGAGAAAAACTGTTTTTT,CASSQGVGEKLFF,.,once,TRBV28,TRBJ1-4,13
TGTGCCAGCAGCCCCGGGACCTACATCGGTCAGAAGCAGTTCTTC,CASSPGTYIGQKQFF,.,.,TRBV27,TRBJ2-1,15
TGTGCCACCAGCAGGACCGCCGACCGGGGCTACGAGCAGTACTTC,CATSRTADRGYEQYF,.,.,TRBV15,TRBJ2-7,15
TGTGCCAGCAGTGAAAGTTGGACAGGGGGGAATCAGCCCCAGCATTTT,CASSESWTGGNQPQHF,TRBD1,.,TRBV6-1,TRBJ1-5,16
TGTGCCAGCAGTTTCGAGGGGGCGTGGGTGAACACTGAAGCTTTCTTT,CASSFEGAWVNTEAFF,TRBD1,few,TRBV28,TRBJ1-1,16
TGTGCCAGCAGTTTGGGGTACGGTCAAAAACTGTTTTTT,CASSLGYGQKLFF,.,.,TRBV27,TRBJ1-4,13
TGTGCCAGCAGCTTAGCCCAGGGGAATGAAAAACTGTTTTTT,CASSLAQGNEKLFF,.,.,TRBV7-9,TRBJ1-4,14
TGTGCCACCAGCAGAGTAGGAAGGGTCGACTATGGCTACACCTTC,CATSRVGRVDYGYTF,.,.,TRBV15,TRBJ1-2,15
TGTGCCAGCAGTGCGGGACACCGGAACTATGGCTACACCTTC,CASSAGHRNYGYTF,.,.,TRBV6-1,TRBJ1-2,14
TGCGCCAGCAGCCAAGAAATGGCAGTCTATGGCTACACCTTC,CASSQEMAVYGYTF,.,few,TRBV4-3,TRBJ1-2,14
TGTGCCAGCAGCTTACTGGGGGCACCGAACACTGAAGCTTTCTTT,CASSLLGAPNTEAFF,.,.,TRBV7-3,TRBJ1-1,15
TGTGCCACTGTCCAGGACAGTTACAATGAGCAGTTCTTC,CATVQDSYNEQFF,.,many,TRBV2,TRBJ2-1,13
TGTGCCAGTACAAGACAGGGATCGGGCTACTATGGCTACACCTTC,CASTRQGSGYYGYTF,TRBD1,.,TRBV6-6,TRBJ1-2,15
TGTGCCAGCAGCCGCAGAATCACGGGAGTCTCCTACAATGAGCAGTTCTTC,CASSRRITGVSYNEQFF,.,.,TRBV13,TRBJ2-1,17
TGTGCCAGTAAGAGACTAGCGGGAGTCGCAGATACGCAGTATTTT,CASKRLAGVADTQYF,TRBD2,once,TRBV19,TRBJ2-3,15
TGTGCCAGCAGTGTTCTGGACGGGGGGGACGAGCAGTACTTC,CASSVLDGGDEQYF,TRBD2,.,TRBV2,TRBJ2-7,14